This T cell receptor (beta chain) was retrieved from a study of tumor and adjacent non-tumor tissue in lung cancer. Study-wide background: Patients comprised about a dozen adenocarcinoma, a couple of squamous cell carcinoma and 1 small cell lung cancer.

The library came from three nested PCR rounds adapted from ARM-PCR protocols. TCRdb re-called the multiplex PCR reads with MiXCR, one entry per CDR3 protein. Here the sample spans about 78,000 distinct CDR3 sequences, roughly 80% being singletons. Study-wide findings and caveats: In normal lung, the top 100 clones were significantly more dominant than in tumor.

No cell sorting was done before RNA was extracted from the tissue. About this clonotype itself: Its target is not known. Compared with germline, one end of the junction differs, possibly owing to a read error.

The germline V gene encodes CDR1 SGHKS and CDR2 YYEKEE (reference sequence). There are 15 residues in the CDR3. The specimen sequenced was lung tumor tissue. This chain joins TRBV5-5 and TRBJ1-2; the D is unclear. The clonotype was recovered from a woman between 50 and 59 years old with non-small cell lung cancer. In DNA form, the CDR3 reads TGTGCCAGCAGCTTGGTATCCAGTCAGAACCATGGGTACACCTTC. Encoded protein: CASSLVSSQNHGYTF.